The T cell receptor beta chain under discussion was sequenced for a study of identical twins. The donor group consisted entirely of healthy Caucasians. Study-level points and caveats: The study based its conclusions on cross-sectional statistical analysis and did not follow the same donors. Part of the zero-insertion signal could reflect confounding by invariant MAIT and iNKT cells.

As regards this clonotype: Its specificity is not known.

After template switching added a universal primer site, the resulting cDNA carried unique molecular identifiers. TCRdb re-called the 5' RACE reads with MiXCR, one entry per CDR3 protein. The data show about 900,000 distinct CDR3 sequences, approximately 13% seen once. This CDR3 comprises 15 residues. In germline, CDR1 is SNHLY, CDR2 FYNNEI. V dropped 10 bases and J dropped 7 bases, with 24 bases sitting between them. These data also featured in a second study, about yellow fever vaccine responses in identical twins.

The chain joins TRBV2 to TRBJ2-3; weak D call: TRBD2 (6 bases). Material: PBMCs. This clonotype originated in a woman younger than 30 in good health. CDR3 amino acids: CATKEDYSGLNTQYF. CDR3 nucleotides: TGTGCCACCAAGGAGGACTATTCGGGCCTAAATACGCAGTATTTT.